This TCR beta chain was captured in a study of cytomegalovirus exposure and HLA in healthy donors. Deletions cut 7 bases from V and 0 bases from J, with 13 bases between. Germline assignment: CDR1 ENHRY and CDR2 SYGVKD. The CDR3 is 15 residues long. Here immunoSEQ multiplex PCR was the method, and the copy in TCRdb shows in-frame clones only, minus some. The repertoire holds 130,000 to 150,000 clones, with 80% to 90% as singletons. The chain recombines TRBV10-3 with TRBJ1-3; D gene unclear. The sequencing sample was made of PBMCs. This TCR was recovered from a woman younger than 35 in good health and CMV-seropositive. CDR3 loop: CAITTGLDSGNTIYF. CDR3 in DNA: TGTGCCATCACCACGGGGTTGGACTCTGGAAACACCATATATTTT.